These T cell receptor beta chains were read from a single sample in a study of T cell responses to AZD1222 COVID-19 vaccine. The data were produced by immunoSEQ multiplex PCR, yet TCRdb's version contains in-frame clones alone and is incomplete. The sample records about 77,000 clones, 92% being singletons. The sequences come from peripheral blood, collected 28 days after the second AZD1222 dose. These receptor sequences come from an adult who received the AZD1222 COVID-19 vaccine. CDR3s include the opening cysteine and the closing phenylalanine or tryptophan. D genes are given only for firm matches. Expanded clones are given a class, and other clones once, few, many or no size at all.

size: -; V: TRBV7-9; D: -; J: TRBJ1-5; DNA: TGTGCCAGCAGCACTCAGGAATGGGGGAGCAATCAGCCCCAGCATTTT; CDR3: CASSTQEWGSNQPQHF
size: -; V: TRBV27; D: -; J: TRBJ1-1; DNA: TGTGCCAGCAGGGAAATGGGTACCACTGAAGCTTTCTTT; CDR3: CASREMGTTEAFF
size: -; V: TRBV5-1; D: TRBD2; J: TRBJ2-1; DNA: TGCGCCAGCAGCTTGGCACTAGCGGGTGAGGGGGAGCAGTTCTTC; CDR3: CASSLALAGEGEQFF
size: -; V: TRBV12-3/TRBV12-4; D: -; J: TRBJ1-6; DNA: TGTGCCAGCAGTTTTTCCGGGTATTCACCCCTCCACTTT; CDR3: CASSFSGYSPLHF
size: -; V: TRBV28; D: -; J: TRBJ2-1; DNA: TGTGCCAGCAGTTCACTGGACATTTTATCCTACAATGAGCAGTTCTTC; CDR3: CASSSLDILSYNEQFF
size: -; V: TRBV7-9; D: -; J: TRBJ1-5; DNA: TGTGCCAGCAGCTCGCGGACAGAACCTTATCATCCCCAGCATTTT; CDR3: CASSSRTEPYHPQHF
size: -; V: TRBV5-1; D: -; J: TRBJ2-2; DNA: TGCGCCAGCAGCGGCGGACAGAATCCGAACACCGGGGAGCTGTTTTTT; CDR3: CASSGGQNPNTGELFF
size: -; V: TRBV3-1/TRBV3-2; D: -; J: TRBJ2-3; DNA: TGTGCCAGCAGCCAAGGGGGACTTGGCACAGATACGCAGTATTTT; CDR3: CASSQGGLGTDTQYF
size: -; V: TRBV27; D: TRBD2; J: TRBJ2-2; DNA: TGTGCCAGCAAGGTGAACGGGGCGGGAGGTATCACCGGGGAGCTGTTTTTT; CDR3: CASKVNGAGGITGELFF
size: -; V: TRBV7-8; D: -; J: TRBJ2-3; DNA: TGTGCCAGCAGCCGAGGGGGGGGCTGGACAGATACGCAGTATTTT; CDR3: CASSRGGGWTDTQYF
size: once; V: TRBV15; D: TRBD1; J: TRBJ1-1; DNA: TGTGCCACCAGCAGAGCAGGGGGCACTGAAGCTTTCTTT; CDR3: CATSRAGGTEAFF
size: -; V: TRBV9; D: -; J: TRBJ2-2; DNA: TGTGCCAGCTCGGGACGAGGGACCGGGGAGCTGTTTTTT; CDR3: CASSGRGTGELFF
size: -; V: TRBV6-6; D: -; J: TRBJ1-3; DNA: TGTGCCAGCACCGAGAGCCAGGGGCCCTCTGGAAACACCATATATTTT; CDR3: CASTESQGPSGNTIYF
size: -; V: TRBV4-2; D: TRBD2; J: TRBJ2-6; DNA: TGTGCCAGCAGCCAAGATAGGGGCGGGAGGGCCTATGGGGCCAACGTCCTGACTTTC; CDR3: CASSQDRGGRAYGANVLTF